This is a list of T cell receptor beta chains from one sample in a study of T cells in Graves' hyperthyroidism and ophthalmopathy. A single record per CDR3 protein comes from TCRdb applying MiXCR to the multiplex PCR reads. Among hundreds of thousands of distinct CDR3 sequences listed, 20% were seen once. The sample comprised blood. Receptor source: a man between 35 and 55 years old with Graves' ophthalmopathy. CDR3s include the opening cysteine and the closing phenylalanine or tryptophan. Fields, in order: D gene, CDR3 length, V gene, J gene, clone size, CDR3 protein, CDR3 DNA. D genes are given only for firm matches. The size field is filled for only some rows; it gives once, few, many or a size class.

TRBD1	14	TRBV20-1	TRBJ2-3	few	CSARDPGGIDTQYF	TGCAGTGCTAGAGATCCAGGGGGCATAGATACGCAGTATTTT
TRBD2	17	TRBV6-1	TRBJ2-1	few	CACSNLKRGSSYNEQFF	TGTGCCTGCAGTAACTTGAAGCGGGGAAGCTCCTACAATGAGCAGTTCTTC
TRBD1	13	TRBV4-3	TRBJ2-7	many	CASSRTGEDEQYF	TGCGCCAGCTCACGGACAGGGGAGGACGAGCAGTACTTC
NA	14	TRBV12-3/TRBV12-4	TRBJ1-3	few	CASSLAGLGNTIYF	TGTGCCAGCAGTTTAGCGGGTCTTGGAAACACCATATATTTT
TRBD1	16	TRBV14	TRBJ1-1	NA	CASSQAAGGRNTEAFF	TGTGCCAGCAGCCAAGCGGCAGGGGGCAGGAACACTGAAGCTTTCTTT
TRBD2	21	TRBV11-2	TRBJ2-1	few	CASGYPPTGTSGGYSYNEQFF	TGTGCCAGCGGATACCCCCCTACCGGGACTAGCGGGGGCTACTCCTACAATGAGCAGTTCTTC
NA	17	TRBV7-9	TRBJ2-3	many	CASRNRQDPRISDTQYF	TGTGCCAGCAGAAACCGCCAGGACCCAAGAATATCAGATACGCAGTATTTT
NA	14	TRBV10-3	TRBJ2-3	NA	CAISASTGTDTQYF	TGTGCCATCAGTGCCTCCACGGGCACAGATACGCAGTATTTT
NA	17	TRBV11-2	TRBJ2-7	NA	CASGYPPTGTRGGEQYF	TGTGCCAGCGGATACCCCCCTACCGGGACAAGGGGAGGCGAGCAGTACTTC
TRBD2	18	TRBV6-2/TRBV6-3	TRBJ2-6	NA	CASSYSGGVSGGANVLTF	TGTGCCAGCAGTTACTCCGGGGGGGTTTCGGGAGGGGCCAACGTCCTGACTTTC
TRBD1	14	TRBV19	TRBJ1-4	NA	CASRTTGGGEKLFF	TGTGCCAGTAGGACCACAGGGGGCGGTGAAAAACTGTTTTTT
TRBD1	15	TRBV2	TRBJ1-2	few	CARQLGTGDFYGYTF	TGTGCCAGACAACTCGGGACAGGGGACTTCTATGGCTACACCTTC
TRBD1	15	TRBV7-2	TRBJ1-4	few	CASSLDPGGHEKLFF	TGTGCCAGCAGCTTAGATCCAGGGGGACATGAAAAACTGTTTTTT
TRBD2	17	TRBV6-2/TRBV6-3	TRBJ2-3	many	CASSYSGLAGVPDTQYF	TGTGCCAGCAGTTACTCCGGTCTAGCGGGAGTCCCAGATACGCAGTATTTT
NA	15	TRBV7-8	TRBJ2-2	NA	CASSPQGQFTGELFF	TGTGCCAGCAGCCCCCAAGGACAGTTCACCGGGGAGCTGTTTTTT
NA	13	TRBV7-2	TRBJ2-2	many	CASSLLIGGELFF	TGTGCCAGCAGCTTATTGATAGGCGGGGAGCTGTTTTTT
NA	14	TRBV6-2/TRBV6-3	TRBJ2-5	few	CASSPLDTRNTQYF	TGTGCCAGCAGCCCACTGGACACCCGAAATACTCAGTACTTC
TRBD2	15	TRBV4-1	TRBJ2-7	few	CASSQHPGLAYEQYF	TGCGCCAGCAGCCAACACCCGGGACTAGCGTACGAGCAGTACTTC
NA	11	TRBV18	TRBJ2-7	many	CASSPQHEQYF	TGTGCCAGCTCACCACAACACGAGCAGTACTTC
NA	13	TRBV5-1	TRBJ2-7	few	CASTGLDSYEQYF	TGCGCCAGTACAGGCCTGGACTCCTACGAGCAGTACTTC
NA	13	TRBV28	TRBJ2-7	NA	CASSPGQPTEQYF	TGTGCCAGCAGTCCTGGACAGCCCACCGAGCAGTACTTC
NA	14	TRBV9	TRBJ2-5	few	CASSPTGNGETQYF	TGTGCCAGCAGCCCGACGGGCAACGGGGAGACCCAGTACTTC
TRBD2	16	TRBV10-3	TRBJ2-2	few	CAISISAGVNTGELFF	TGTGCCATCAGCATTTCGGCGGGAGTCAACACCGGGGAGCTGTTTTTT
TRBD1	17	TRBV5-1	TRBJ1-2	few	CASSLDGTGVQRNGYTF	TGCGCCAGCAGCTTGGACGGGACAGGCGTACAGAGAAATGGCTACACCTTC
NA	16	TRBV25-1	TRBJ2-6	NA	CASSTHQGAGANVLTF	TGTGCCAGCAGTACCCACCAGGGTGCTGGGGCCAACGTCCTGACTTTC
NA	13	TRBV25-1	TRBJ1-4	NA	CASRTSGVEKLFF	TGTGCCAGCAGAACAAGTGGGGTTGAAAAACTGTTTTTT
TRBD1	15	TRBV6-1	TRBJ2-1	NA	CASRPGTGRYNEQFF	TGTGCCAGCAGGCCTGGGACAGGGCGGTACAATGAGCAGTTCTTC
NA	15	TRBV5-1	TRBJ2-7	few	CASSLSGGLAYEQYF	TGCGCCAGCAGCTTGTCGGGGGGCTTAGCCTACGAGCAGTACTTC
TRBD2	16	TRBV6-1	TRBJ2-2	NA	CASRTGTIILTGELFF	TGTGCCAGCAGGACCGGGACTATCATCCTTACCGGGGAGCTGTTTTTT
TRBD2	17	TRBV3-1	TRBJ2-1	many	CASIPLGGGGASNEQFF	TGTGCCAGCATCCCTTTGGGTGGCGGGGGGGCCTCTAATGAGCAGTTCTTC
TRBD1	15	TRBV20-1	TRBJ1-5	NA	CSARELGQGDQPQHF	TGCAGTGCTAGAGAGTTGGGACAGGGGGATCAGCCCCAGCATTTT
NA	12	TRBV20-1	TRBJ2-1	many	CSAPRESPGQFF	TGCAGTGCTCCCCGGGAGTCCCCTGGACAGTTCTTC
TRBD1	14	TRBV20-1	TRBJ1-6	NA	CSAPTGGLDSPLHF	TGCAGTGCTCCGACAGGGGGCTTGGATTCACCCCTCCACTTT
TRBD2	16	TRBV6-1	TRBJ2-2	NA	CASSPSGRAVSGELFF	TGTGCCAGCAGCCCCAGCGGGAGGGCCGTTTCCGGGGAGCTGTTTTTT
TRBD1	15	TRBV10-3	TRBJ2-5	NA	CAISESDRGQETQYF	TGTGCCATCAGTGAGTCGGACAGGGGGCAAGAGACCCAGTACTTC
NA	11	TRBV6-1	TRBJ2-3	NA	CASRQIDTQYF	TGTGCCAGCAGGCAGATAGATACGCAGTATTTT
NA	13	TRBV14	TRBJ2-5	many	CASSQDVYRGQYF	TGTGCCAGCAGCCAAGATGTCTACCGGGGCCAGTACTTC
TRBD2	17	TRBV12-3/TRBV12-4	TRBJ2-3	many	CASSPSGLAGGGDTQYF	TGTGCCAGCAGTCCAAGCGGACTAGCGGGAGGAGGAGATACGCAGTATTTT
TRBD1	15	TRBV20-1	TRBJ1-2	few	CSAPDRPVGADGYTF	TGCAGTGCTCCGGACAGGCCTGTTGGCGCGGATGGCTACACCTTC
NA	15	TRBV5-1	TRBJ2-5	NA	CASSSLVGRGETQYF	TGCGCCAGCAGCTCACTGGTGGGCAGAGGGGAGACCCAGTACTTC
TRBD1	14	TRBV3-1	TRBJ1-2	many	CASSQWDRGHGYTF	TGTGCCAGCAGCCAATGGGACAGGGGGCATGGCTACACCTTC
NA	13	TRBV9	TRBJ1-1	NA	CASRRGVGTEAFF	TGTGCCAGCAGGAGAGGGGTAGGGACTGAAGCTTTCTTT
NA	19	TRBV29-1	TRBJ1-1	NA	CSVFPLGRAPIWLNTEAFF	TGCAGCGTATTCCCGCTGGGTCGAGCCCCAATATGGTTGAACACTGAAGCTTTCTTT
NA	15	TRBV5-6	TRBJ1-2	NA	CASSLDGASAYGYTF	TGTGCCAGCAGCTTGGACGGGGCCAGCGCTTATGGCTACACCTTC
NA	12	TRBV7-9	TRBJ2-7	NA	CARPAKTYEQYF	TGTGCCCGCCCGGCAAAAACCTACGAGCAGTACTTC
NA	15	TRBV5-1	TRBJ2-6	many	CASAATGSGANVLTF	TGCGCCAGCGCCGCCACAGGGTCCGGGGCCAACGTCCTGACTTTC
NA	15	TRBV14	TRBJ2-7	few	CASSPIRGALDEQYF	TGTGCCAGCAGCCCCATCCGGGGGGCGTTGGACGAGCAGTACTTC
NA	15	TRBV7-8	TRBJ2-2	NA	CASSLREVAAGELFF	TGTGCCAGCAGCTTACGAGAGGTTGCCGCCGGGGAGCTGTTTTTT
NA	14	TRBV7-2	TRBJ2-2	NA	CASSRPVLDGELFF	TGTGCCAGCAGCCGGCCGGTCCTAGACGGGGAGCTGTTTTTT
NA	18	TRBV28	TRBJ1-2	many	CASTPPRNRILPNYGYTF	TGTGCCAGCACCCCCCCCCGGAACAGAATACTACCTAACTATGGCTACACCTTC
TRBD2	15	TRBV3-1	TRBJ2-7	many	CASTPSRGGVHEQYF	TGTGCCAGCACCCCTTCGCGGGGGGGCGTCCACGAGCAGTACTTC
NA	15	TRBV20-1	TRBJ2-5	many	CSANRVTGLQETQYF	TGCAGTGCCAACAGGGTGACAGGACTACAAGAGACCCAGTACTTC
TRBD2	16	TRBV29-1	TRBJ2-3	few	CSVEDVAGASTDTQYF	TGCAGCGTTGAAGATGTGGCGGGAGCTAGCACAGATACGCAGTATTTT
TRBD2	17	TRBV7-2	TRBJ2-3	NA	CASSLVTSGFSTDTQYF	TGTGCCAGCAGCTTAGTTACTAGCGGGTTTAGCACAGATACGCAGTATTTT
NA	15	TRBV5-8	TRBJ1-1	NA	CASSQDRRRLTEAFF	TGCGCCAGCAGCCAAGATCGCCGTAGACTAACTGAAGCTTTCTTT